This T cell receptor beta chain is from a study of beta chain features in type 1 diabetes. V lost 5 bases and J 0 bases, leaving 18 bases between the germline ends. Germline CDR1 reads MRHNA; CDR2 reads SNTAGT. The CDR3 has 17 residues. Isolated RNA was reverse transcribed in full, so expressed TCRB transcripts were sequenced. The assay was immunoSEQ multiplex PCR, and TCRdb's table has in-frame clones only and misses some. Of about 180,000 clones in the sample, about an eighth were seen once. This TCR came from a woman in her late teens or twenties in good health. The sample taken for sequencing was central memory CD4+ T cells from blood. The chain is built from TRBV6-4 and TRBJ2-3; tentatively, D is TRBD2 (6 bases). The CDR3 DNA sequence: TGTGCCAGCAGTTTGGGTAGCGGCCCCGGAAGCACAGATACGCAGTATTTT. Its translation: CASSLGSGPGSTDTQYF.